Listed here are 3 T cell receptor beta chains from one sample, sequenced in a study of blood T cells in healthy people across ages. A second about 7 to 11 cycle PCR used barcoded and J-beta primers. TCRdb analysed the 5' RACE reads with MiXCR anew, one entry per CDR3 protein. The sample consists of hundreds of thousands of distinct CDR3 sequences, about 27% of them appearing once. These data were also filed under a second study, of T cells of mothers and their children.

Sequences were obtained from blood. These receptors were obtained from a boy aged 2 to 10 in good health.

This clonotype has more than one count but fewer than ten. The rearrangement joins TRBV5-5 to TRBJ1-6, with no clear D. The CDR3 covers 15 residues. The ends were cut back, 5 bases at V and 6 bases at J, with 15 bases in the middle. The germline V gene encodes CDR1 SGHKS and CDR2 YYEKEE (reference sequence). The CDR3 here is CASSFKGGFNSPLHF. CDR3 DNA sequence: TGTGCCAGCAGTTTTAAGGGAGGATTTAATTCACCCCTCCACTTT. Based on the CDR3 plus reference TRBV5-5 and TRBJ1-6, the full variable domain is DAGVTQSPTHLIKTRGQQVTLRCSPISGHKSVSWYQQVLGQGPQFIFQYYEKEERGRGNFPDRFSARQFPNYSSELNVNALLLGDSALYLCASSFKGGFNSPLHFGNGTRLTVT.

The chain has TRBV6-5 and TRBJ2-5; TRBD1 aligns across 7 bases. The J call may be faulty, since TRBJ2-7 better matches the DNA end. The CDR3 runs to 14 residues. Per germline, CDR1 MNHEY and CDR2 SVGAGI. In nucleotides, the CDR3 is TGTGCCAGCAGTTACTCGTACAGGGGATACGAGCAGTACTTC. This encodes CASSYSYRGYEQYF.

In this sample, this clonotype turned up a few times. The rearrangement uses TRBV20-1 and TRBJ2-5; TRBD2 matches at 12 bases. The DNA matches TRBJ2-1 better at its end, which makes the J call doubtful. CDR3 length equals 14 residues. The V gene's germline CDR1 is DFQATT and CDR2 SNEGSKA (reference sequence). CDR3 loop: CSARGLAGVSRQFF. The CDR3 bases are TGCAGTGCTAGAGGACTAGCGGGAGTTTCACGGCAGTTCTTC.